This is a list of T cell receptor beta chains from one sample in a study of blood T cell repertoires in COVID-19. Assay used: immunoSEQ multiplex PCR; TCRdb lists only in-frame clones, some missing. Among a few hundred thousand clones listed, 88% were seen once. Sequenced: peripheral blood. These TCRs come from a woman in her twenties or thirties who had recovered from COVID-19. Each CDR3 is given with its conserved first and last residue. The D gene is left open where the match is weak. Clone size appears in some rows only: once, few, many, or a class for an expanded clone.

v_call: TRBV28
j_call: TRBJ1-2
clone_size: .
d_call: .
cdr3_nt: TGTGCCAGCAGTTTGCTTCCAGGACACTTGGCCTATGGCTACACCTTC
cdr3_aa: CASSLLPGHLAYGYTF

v_call: TRBV12-3/TRBV12-4
j_call: TRBJ1-2
clone_size: .
d_call: TRBD1
cdr3_nt: TGTGCCAGCGCTAGAGGGACAGGGGGCTACACCTTC
cdr3_aa: CASARGTGGYTF

v_call: TRBV28
j_call: TRBJ1-2
clone_size: .
d_call: .
cdr3_nt: TGTGCCAGCAGCGCGGGGGCGGGCAGCTATGGCTACACCTTC
cdr3_aa: CASSAGAGSYGYTF

v_call: TRBV6-1
j_call: TRBJ2-1
clone_size: .
d_call: TRBD1
cdr3_nt: TGTGCCAGCAGTGATACCAGGGGGAATGAGCAGTTCTTC
cdr3_aa: CASSDTRGNEQFF

v_call: TRBV4-3
j_call: TRBJ2-7
clone_size: .
d_call: TRBD1
cdr3_nt: TGCGCCAGCAGCCGGGAGGGACAGGGTTCCTACGAGCAGTACTTC
cdr3_aa: CASSREGQGSYEQYF

v_call: TRBV18
j_call: TRBJ1-1
clone_size: .
d_call: .
cdr3_nt: TGTGCCAGCTCACCTCCGACTAGGGTAACAGGTGGAGCTTTCTTT
cdr3_aa: CASSPPTRVTGGAFF

v_call: TRBV3-1/TRBV3-2
j_call: TRBJ2-7
clone_size: .
d_call: TRBD1
cdr3_nt: TGTGCCAGCAGCCAATTTGACAGGGGACCACCATACGAGCAGTACTTC
cdr3_aa: CASSQFDRGPPYEQYF

v_call: TRBV7-9
j_call: TRBJ2-5
clone_size: .
d_call: .
cdr3_nt: TGTGCCAGCAGCTTCCTGGTCGGGGGAGAAGGCGAGACCCAGTACTTC
cdr3_aa: CASSFLVGGEGETQYF

v_call: TRBV5-1
j_call: TRBJ1-4
clone_size: .
d_call: .
cdr3_nt: TGCGCCAGCAGCCCTAGCCCCGGGGGGAAGGAAAAACTGTTTTTT
cdr3_aa: CASSPSPGGKEKLFF

v_call: TRBV6-5
j_call: TRBJ1-4
clone_size: .
d_call: .
cdr3_nt: TGTGCCAGCTCACCGTGGGCGAGTGAAAAACTGTTTTTT
cdr3_aa: CASSPWASEKLFF

v_call: TRBV9
j_call: TRBJ1-5
clone_size: .
d_call: TRBD1
cdr3_nt: TGTGCCAGCAGCTTACAGGGACAGGGGGGGCAGCCCCAGCATTTT
cdr3_aa: CASSLQGQGGQPQHF

v_call: TRBV5-4
j_call: TRBJ2-7
clone_size: once
d_call: TRBD1
cdr3_nt: TGTGCCAGCAGCTTGGGGGGACAGGGAACTTACGAGCAGTACTTC
cdr3_aa: CASSLGGQGTYEQYF

v_call: TRBV11-2
j_call: TRBJ2-2
clone_size: .
d_call: TRBD1
cdr3_nt: TGTGCCAGCAGCTTATACAGGGGGCCGAACACCGGGGAGCTGTTTTTT
cdr3_aa: CASSLYRGPNTGELFF

v_call: TRBV7-2
j_call: TRBJ2-1
clone_size: .
d_call: TRBD2
cdr3_nt: TGTGCCAGCAGCCAGGAGCGGGGGGGCCTAAATGAGCAGTTCTTC
cdr3_aa: CASSQERGGLNEQFF

v_call: TRBV6-1
j_call: TRBJ2-1
clone_size: .
d_call: .
cdr3_nt: TGTGCCAGCAGTGAAAGCCCAATCGATTACAATGAGCAGTTCTTC
cdr3_aa: CASSESPIDYNEQFF

v_call: TRBV6-4
j_call: TRBJ2-7
clone_size: .
d_call: TRBD2
cdr3_nt: TGTGCCAGCAGTGACAAGCGGGACCCCTACGAGCAGTACTTC
cdr3_aa: CASSDKRDPYEQYF

v_call: TRBV5-6
j_call: TRBJ2-1
clone_size: .
d_call: TRBD2
cdr3_nt: TGTGCCAGCAGACTAGCGGACAATGAGCAGTTCTTC
cdr3_aa: CASRLADNEQFF

v_call: TRBV2
j_call: TRBJ2-2
clone_size: .
d_call: TRBD1
cdr3_nt: TGTGCCAGCAAAAGGGACAGAAACACCGGGGAGCTGTTTTTT
cdr3_aa: CASKRDRNTGELFF